This is a list of T cell receptor beta chains from one sample in a study of CD8+CD57+ T cells in acquired aplastic anemia. TCRdb reprocessed the reads with MiXCR, giving one entry per CDR3 protein. The data contain about 160,000 distinct CDR3 sequences, roughly 45% of them singletons. The source material was sorted CD4+, CD8+, or CD8+CD57+ T cells (not recorded which) from PBMCs. The receptors were gathered from a human donor with aplastic anemia. CDR3s include the opening cysteine and the closing phenylalanine or tryptophan. Fields, in order: CDR3 DNA, CDR3 protein, J gene, V gene, clone size, D gene. The D gene is left open where the match is weak. Clone size, where shown, is once, few, many, or a class for clones that have expanded.

DNA: TGTGCCAGCAGTAACACGGCATCCTACGAGCAGTACTTC
CDR3: CASSNTASYEQYF
J: TRBJ2-7
V: TRBV11-3
size: -
D: -

DNA: TGTGCCAGCAGTGTAGCGACTAACAAAAACATTCAGTACTTC
CDR3: CASSVATNKNIQYF
J: TRBJ2-4
V: TRBV2
size: many
D: -

DNA: TGTGCCAGCAGCATGGGACAGCCCCAAGCCTCCTATAATTCACCCCTCCACTTT
CDR3: CASSMGQPQASYNSPLHF
J: TRBJ1-6
V: TRBV5-4
size: -
D: TRBD1

DNA: TGTGCCAGCAAACTTGACAGGACGTTCACCGGGGAGCTGTTTTTT
CDR3: CASKLDRTFTGELFF
J: TRBJ2-2
V: TRBV5-5
size: many
D: -

DNA: TGTGCCAGCAGTTACTCCATGACGGTATATGGCTACACCTTC
CDR3: CASSYSMTVYGYTF
J: TRBJ1-2
V: TRBV6-5
size: many
D: -

DNA: TGTGCCAGCAGCGGAGGTCGCCTCATGAACACTGAAGCTTTCTTT
CDR3: CASSGGRLMNTEAFF
J: TRBJ1-1
V: TRBV10-3
size: -
D: -

DNA: TGTGCCATCAGGGCCCATGGCTCCCAAGAGACCCAGTACTTC
CDR3: CAIRAHGSQETQYF
J: TRBJ2-5
V: TRBV10-3
size: few
D: -

DNA: TGCGCCAGCAGCGTCGCCCCGACGAACTCCTATAACTCACCCCTCCACTTT
CDR3: CASSVAPTNSYNSPLHF
J: TRBJ1-6
V: TRBV5-1
size: -
D: -

DNA: TGTGCCAGCAGCTTGGGGGCGGGGGCCAATATCTACGAGCAGTACTTC
CDR3: CASSLGAGANIYEQYF
J: TRBJ2-7
V: TRBV7-9
size: many
D: -

DNA: TGTGCCAGCAGCGTAAACCCTGATGCACAAGAGACCCAGTACTTC
CDR3: CASSVNPDAQETQYF
J: TRBJ2-5
V: TRBV9
size: many
D: -

DNA: TGTGCCACCAGCAGAGATAAGGGGTACAACTATGGCTACACCTTC
CDR3: CATSRDKGYNYGYTF
J: TRBJ1-2
V: TRBV15
size: -
D: -

DNA: TGCGCCAGCAGTCCCGGGGGGCTGAGGACAGATACGCAGTATTTT
CDR3: CASSPGGLRTDTQYF
J: TRBJ2-3
V: TRBV10-1
size: -
D: -

DNA: TGTGCCAGCAGCCCTGGGCCTCTTGAGGCCCAGTACTTC
CDR3: CASSPGPLEAQYF
J: TRBJ2-5
V: TRBV11-2
size: once
D: -

DNA: TGTGCCATCAGTGGGCTAGCGGGAGAGGGGACCCAGTACTTC
CDR3: CAISGLAGEGTQYF
J: TRBJ2-5
V: TRBV10-3
size: -
D: TRBD2

DNA: TGCGCCAGCAGCCCCGGGACAGGGGTTGAAAAACTGTTTTTT
CDR3: CASSPGTGVEKLFF
J: TRBJ1-4
V: TRBV5-1
size: -
D: TRBD1

DNA: TGTGCCACCAGTGACCGGACAGGGGGCGAAGCAGATACGCAGTATTTT
CDR3: CATSDRTGGEADTQYF
J: TRBJ2-3
V: TRBV24-1
size: many
D: TRBD1

DNA: TGTGCCAGCAGTGATCCGGGCGTTACTTGGACTGAAGCTTTCTTT
CDR3: CASSDPGVTWTEAFF
J: TRBJ1-1
V: TRBV6-1
size: -
D: -

DNA: TGCAGCGTTCCAGGATTGAACACTGAAGCTTTCTTT
CDR3: CSVPGLNTEAFF
J: TRBJ1-1
V: TRBV29-1
size: -
D: -

DNA: TGTGCCAGCAGCGTAGACAGAAGGGGCGAGCAGTACTTC
CDR3: CASSVDRRGEQYF
J: TRBJ2-7
V: TRBV2
size: -
D: -

DNA: TGTGCCAGCAGCGTTGAGGAGGGTCCGCTCGGTGGCTACACCTTC
CDR3: CASSVEEGPLGGYTF
J: TRBJ1-2
V: TRBV9
size: -
D: -

DNA: TGTGCCAGCAGCGACCCGGACAGGGGGTTAAACACTGAAGCTTTCTTT
CDR3: CASSDPDRGLNTEAFF
J: TRBJ1-1
V: TRBV7-9
size: many
D: TRBD1

DNA: TGCGCCAGCAGTGATCCCGGGGGCGCGAAGACTGAAGCTTTCTTT
CDR3: CASSDPGGAKTEAFF
J: TRBJ1-1
V: TRBV10-1
size: few
D: -

DNA: TGCAGTGCCACCCAGACTCTCTCCGGCTACGAGCAGTACTTC
CDR3: CSATQTLSGYEQYF
J: TRBJ2-7
V: TRBV20-1
size: -
D: -

DNA: TGTGCCACCAGCAGAGACGGGAGTTACACTGAAGCTCCCTTT
CDR3: CATSRDGSYTEAPF
J: TRBJ1-1
V: TRBV15
size: -
D: -

DNA: TGTGCCAGCAGCCGACAGGGGTCAGGCACAGATACGCAGTATTTT
CDR3: CASSRQGSGTDTQYF
J: TRBJ2-3
V: TRBV9
size: -
D: TRBD1

DNA: TGTGCCAGCAGCAAAAGGAGCGCTGGGGCCAACGTCCTGACTTTC
CDR3: CASSKRSAGANVLTF
J: TRBJ2-6
V: TRBV2
size: few
D: -

DNA: TGTGCCAGCAGTTTTTATGGCCTGAACTACCCTGGGGCCAACGTCCTGACTTTC
CDR3: CASSFYGLNYPGANVLTF
J: TRBJ2-6
V: TRBV12-3/TRBV12-4
size: many
D: -

DNA: TGTGCCAGCAGTCGGCCTGGTTTAGATGGCTACACCTTC
CDR3: CASSRPGLDGYTF
J: TRBJ1-2
V: TRBV25-1
size: -
D: -

DNA: TGTGCCAGTAGTCTTCTCGGGGGCGCAGATACGCAGTATTTT
CDR3: CASSLLGGADTQYF
J: TRBJ2-3
V: TRBV19
size: -
D: -

DNA: TGTGCCAGCAGCCAAGCAGGGACGAATTATGGCTACACCTTC
CDR3: CASSQAGTNYGYTF
J: TRBJ1-2
V: TRBV3-1
size: -
D: -

DNA: TGTGCCAGCAGCCGGGATATAAATTCACCCCTCCACTTT
CDR3: CASSRDINSPLHF
J: TRBJ1-6
V: TRBV7-3
size: few
D: -

DNA: TGCGCCAGCTGTACCGCGGGGGGCACAGATACGCAGTATTTT
CDR3: CASCTAGGTDTQYF
J: TRBJ2-3
V: TRBV10-2
size: -
D: TRBD2

DNA: TGCAGCGCCCGAAGGGACGGGGGTAACACTGAAGCTTTCTTT
CDR3: CSARRDGGNTEAFF
J: TRBJ1-1
V: TRBV29-1
size: many
D: -

DNA: TGTGCCAGCAGTGAAGAAGGGACAGCGTACGAGCAGTACTTC
CDR3: CASSEEGTAYEQYF
J: TRBJ2-7
V: TRBV25-1
size: once
D: TRBD1

DNA: TGTGCCAGTAGTCCGGCCAGGGGGTCGAATGAGCAGTTCTTC
CDR3: CASSPARGSNEQFF
J: TRBJ2-1
V: TRBV19
size: -
D: TRBD1

DNA: TGTGCCACCAGCATGGGAGGCGGGGGGCCCCAGCATTTT
CDR3: CATSMGGGGPQHF
J: TRBJ1-5
V: TRBV15
size: -
D: -

DNA: TGTGCCAGCAGCTTATACCACGGACAGGCTCTAACCTACGAGCAGTACTTC
CDR3: CASSLYHGQALTYEQYF
J: TRBJ2-7
V: TRBV7-2
size: many
D: TRBD1